The source of this T cell receptor beta chain is a study of beta chain features in type 1 diabetes listed by TCRdb under 2018. The study in broad terms: Mean age, gender distribution, total cell number and subset yield did not differ between patients and healthy donors. A total of some 110 million sorted cells were examined across all samples, and a strong correlation was observed between cell number per subset and RNA yield. The study compared TCRB repertoires of sorted circulating CD4+ T cell subsets between recently diagnosed type 1 diabetes patients and matched healthy donors. Regulatory and stem cell-like memory subsets were isolated from only 8 patients and about eight healthy donors, whereas naive and central memory subsets came from all 28 donors.

This clone was seen a handful of times. Its antigen is still unknown. Base qualities are missing; no much larger clone stands one base away. All of the isolated RNA was reverse transcribed with the High Capacity cDNA Reverse Transcription Kit, so expressed TCRB transcripts were sequenced. Naive, central memory and regulatory T cell samples underwent deep immunoSEQ sequencing, averaging about 3.57 million total reads per sample. Sorted cells were lysed in RLT buffer, and RNA was extracted using DNase-treated RNeasy Micro or Mini kits according to cell number. To prevent cross-contamination, every cell subset was processed on its own, while patient and healthy donor samples were processed together. TCRB sequences were amplified from cDNA with the immunoSEQ multiplex PCR, producing 87-bp fragments spanning the CDR3 region. The amplicons were sequenced using the Illumina HiSeq platform. Under the source paper's analysis protocol: Synthetic template baselines were used to correct PCR bias computationally, reads within Hamming distance 2 were collapsed together, and singletons that could not be merged were discarded. Reads were aligned to IMGT to assign V, D and J genes, CDR3 length, and insertions or deletions at six rearrangement sites. Within each subset, clonotype counts were normalized to the number of sorted cells before true diversity and Gini coefficients were calculated with the tcR R package. The overlap coefficient, calculated on TCRB nucleotide sequences, was used to measure repertoire sharing. Out-of-frame TCRB sequences from naive cells were analyzed as a proxy for the pre-selection repertoire. The clones in this table, taken by TCRdb from immuneACCESS, are in-frame only. Not every clone is retained; where verified, under half of the shortfall comes from an unresolved V gene, and the cause of the rest is unknown. D and trimming come from the DNA, and the V and J calls and clone size come from that table. Recorded for this sample are 200,000 to 250,000 clones; approximately 13% of them occurred a single time. The ten biggest clones cover approximately 0.021% of the sample.

From each donor, a single peripheral blood sample of around 120 mL on average was drawn into heparinised tubes. A BD FACSAria II and a panel including CD45RO, CCR7, CD25, CD127, CD95 and CD27 were used to sort naive, central memory, regulatory and stem cell-like memory CD4+ T cells. Purity was above 95% for every sorted population. PBMCs were isolated immediately by Lymphoprep density gradient centrifugation and stained directly without culture. Samples were stained and sorted in pairs, with one healthy donor and one patient per experiment, so that batch effects were minimized. From its cysteine to its phenylalanine, the CDR3 spans 17 amino acids. Only CDR3 DNA remains: 51 bases, in frame from the first base. CDR1 and CDR2 were assigned from the germline V gene as SGHAT and FQNNGV. The junction shows trimming of 1 base on V and 7 bases on J, plus 20 bases between the germline ends. Study-wide conclusions, independent of this receptor: Type 1 diabetes patients showed a moderate but significant shortening of TCRB CDR3 length in all four CD4+ subsets. The naive, central memory and regulatory TCRB repertoires appeared to resemble one another more closely among patients than among healthy donors. HLA sub-analyses involved small numbers of individuals, so any influence of HLA type on TCRB rearrangement remained unresolved. Because cDNA rather than genomic DNA was sequenced, highly expressing activated cells could have been over-represented, although no difference in activation and CD3 levels was found between groups. At VDJ recombination sites, type 1 diabetes patients had fewer insertions and more deleted nucleotides, which implies abnormalities in thymic rearrangement. PCR may preferentially amplify shorter templates, but because patient and control samples were amplified and corrected together, any resulting skew would affect both groups equally.

The clonotype was recovered from a man aged 30 to 39 with type 1 diabetes. The material sequenced was naive CD4+ T cells from blood. The cell subset or site label of this sample denotes: true naive CD4+ T cells. The rearrangement combines TRBV11-2 with TRBJ2-4; TRBD2 could be the D gene, as 7 bases match. This receptor has the CDR3 CASSLVKGDRGGNIQYF. The DNA sequence is TGTGCCAGCAGCTTAGTAAAGGGGGATAGGGGAGGGAACATTCAGTACTTC.